This TCR beta chain is drawn from a study of blood T cell repertoires in COVID-19. Study-level information: The study drew acute and convalescent COVID-19 samples from the United States, Italy and Spain. The analysed material was cDNA or gDNA that came from T cells, B-cell-depleted T cells, or PBMCs.

Per the original data handling: It was from reference gene primer amplification that nucleated cell counts were estimated. The assay was immunoSEQ multiplex PCR, and TCRdb's table has in-frame clones only and misses some. That table is the source of V, J and clone size, and D and trimming were worked out from the DNA. The sample consists of 25,000 to 35,000 clones, around 84% of them appearing once. V lost 5 bases and J lost 5; bases outside the gene matches: 3. The CDR3 sequence is 14 residues long. Germline values: CDR1 SNHLY, CDR2 FYNNEI. J is TRBJ1-5 and V is TRBV2; 10 bases line up with TRBD1. This sequence originates from a human donor in a cohort sampled during active COVID-19. Sequencing used peripheral blood. The CDR3 sequence is CASSLTGGDQPQHF. Here the CDR3 DNA reads TGTGCCAGCAGTTTGACAGGGGGCGATCAGCCCCAGCATTTT.